This TCR beta chain was sequenced during a study of CD8 T cells in ankylosing spondylitis. CDR3 length: 15 amino acids. The germline V gene encodes CDR1 SNHLY and CDR2 FYNNEI. Trimming cost V 0 bases and J 4 bases, with 11 bases left between them. TCRdb re-called the 5' RACE reads through MiXCR, storing one row per CDR3 protein. The repertoire holds some 250,000 distinct CDR3 sequences, with about 24% as singletons. Sequenced input: blood, either unsorted or a sorted T cell fraction (not recorded which). The clonotype comes from a male donor with ankylosing spondylitis or in good health (not recorded which). The V call is TRBV2, the J call TRBJ2-3; TRBD2 is a possible D gene (5 bases). The DNA for the CDR3 is TGTGCCAGCAGTGAAGCCTCCAACGGGGCAGATACGCAGTATTTT. Amino acids: CASSEASNGADTQYF.